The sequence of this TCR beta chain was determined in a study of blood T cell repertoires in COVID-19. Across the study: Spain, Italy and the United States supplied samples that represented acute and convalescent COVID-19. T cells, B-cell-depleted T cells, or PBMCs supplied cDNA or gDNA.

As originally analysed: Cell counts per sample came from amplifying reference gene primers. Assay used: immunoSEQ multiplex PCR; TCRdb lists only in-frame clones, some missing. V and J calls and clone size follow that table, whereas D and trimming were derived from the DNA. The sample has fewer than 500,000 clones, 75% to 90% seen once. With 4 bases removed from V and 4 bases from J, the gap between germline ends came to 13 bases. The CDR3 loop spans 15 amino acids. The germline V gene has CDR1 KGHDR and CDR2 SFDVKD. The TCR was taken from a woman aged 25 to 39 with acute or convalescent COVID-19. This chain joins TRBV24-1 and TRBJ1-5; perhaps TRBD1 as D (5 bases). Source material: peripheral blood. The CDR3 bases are TGTGCCACCAGTGAAGCCGGGACTGGGAATCAGCCCCAGCATTTT. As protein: CATSEAGTGNQPQHF.